These 20 T cell receptor beta chains share one sample of origin, sequenced in a study of tumor and adjacent non-tumor tissue in lung cancer. The template was RNA from unsorted bulk tissue. Three rounds of nested PCR, following a modified ARM-PCR protocol, produced the TCRbeta library. TCRdb processed the multiplex PCR reads anew with MiXCR; each CDR3 protein has one entry. The table has about 93,000 distinct CDR3 sequences, around 71% seen once. Sequencing was performed on lung tumor tissue. These TCRs come from a man aged 55 to 70 with non-small cell lung cancer.

For this clonotype: The junction and the germline gene differ at one end; a read error may be behind it. The V and J genes are TRBV4-1 and TRBJ2-5; D is possibly TRBD2 (6 bases). Germline CDR1 is MGHRA and CDR2 is YSYEKL. The CDR3 runs 14 residues. The CDR3 nucleotides read TGCGCCAGCGGCCAAGTTGGAGGGAAGGAGACCCAGTACTTC. Its protein product is CASGQVGGKETQYF.

This clonotype was recorded once. The chain has TRBV13 and TRBJ2-7; D unresolved. Trimming took 9 bases from V and 7 from J, leaving 13 bases between them. The V gene's germline CDR1 is PRHDT and CDR2 FYEKMQ (reference sequence). The CDR3 length is 11 residues. CDR3 in amino acids: CASSIDEEQYF. For the CDR3, the DNA is TGTGCCAGTAGCATCGATGAAGAGCAGTACTTC.

About this clonotype: In this CDR3 the conserved last residue, phenylalanine or tryptophan, is missing, so a read error is likely. This chain links TRBV6-5 with TRBJ1-1; D is possibly TRBD1 (5 bases). The germline V and J ends were trimmed by 7 bases and 5 bases, with 14 bases remaining between them. Germline assignment: CDR1 MNHEY and CDR2 SVGAGI. This CDR3 spans 13 amino acids. CDR3 amino acids: CASNFLGGTEAFV. The CDR3 coding sequence is TGTGCCAGCAATTTCTTGGGGGGGACTGAAGCTTTCGTT.

Many counts were recorded for this clonotype. The chain uses TRBV28 and TRBJ1-5; maybe TRBD1 (5 bases). CDR1 and CDR2 (germline): MDHEN, SYDVKM. V gave up 7 bases and J gave up 0 bases, with 16 bases separating them. The CDR3 is 16 residues long. Here the CDR3 DNA reads TGTGCCAGCAAGAGGGACGGGTCTTATAGCAATCAGCCCCAGCATTTT. Protein product: CASKRDGSYSNQPQHF.

In the case of this clonotype: A junction end diverges from the germline sequence, so it may reflect a read error. This rearrangement joins TRBV6-6 to TRBJ2-3, with D possibly being TRBD1 (6 bases). Germline assignment: CDR1 MNHNY and CDR2 SVGAGI (reference sequence). The CDR3 is 17 residues long. The CDR3 here is CASNYGVDSLYTDTQYF. As DNA, the CDR3 is TGTGCCAGCAATTACGGGGTGGACAGTTTATACACAGATACGCAGTATTTT.

Comment on this clonotype: Compared with germline, one end of the junction differs, possibly owing to a read error. This chain joins TRBV11-3 and TRBJ2-7, with 7 bases matching TRBD2. CDR3 length equals 16 residues. Germline V gene sequence: CDR1 SGHNT, CDR2 YENEEA. This CDR3 is CGSSRGETTRFPEQYF. As DNA, the CDR3 is TGTGGCAGCAGTCGGGGGGAGACTACGCGCTTCCCCGAGCAGTACTTC.

The V gene is TRBV11-3, the J gene TRBJ2-1; the match to TRBD2 covers 9 bases. The CDR3 is 15 residues long. V gave up 6 bases and J gave up 8 bases; unmatched junction bases: 11. The germline V gene encodes CDR1 SGHNT and CDR2 YENEEA. In DNA, the CDR3 is TGTGCCAGCAGTTACGGGACTAGCTGGAGCCATGAGCAGTTCTTC. It specifies CASSYGTSWSHEQFF. Full variable domain (remainder filled in from reference TRBV11-3 and TRBJ2-1): EAGVVQSPRYKIIEKKQPVAFWCNPISGHNTLYWYLQNLGQGPELLIRYENEEAVDDSQLPKDRFSAERLKGVDSTLKIQPAELGDSAVYLCASSYGTSWSHEQFFGPGTRLTVL.

In the case of this clonotype: Relative to the germline gene, one junction end is altered; a read error may explain this. The chain carries TRBV4-1 and TRBJ2-1; tentative D call: TRBD2 (6 bases). The CDR3 is 15 residues long. Germline CDR1 is MGHRA and CDR2 is YSYEKL. The CDR3 region is CTSSQETSGSNEQFF. DNA of the CDR3: TGCACCAGCAGCCAAGAGACTAGTGGCAGCAATGAGCAGTTCTTC.

This chain connects TRBV6-2 or TRBV6-3 to TRBJ2-7, with D tentatively TRBD1 (6 bases). Looked up from germline, CDR1 is MNHEY and CDR2 is SVGEGT. The CDR3 covers 12 residues. Trimming removed 6 bases from V and 13 bases from J, with 19 bases in between. The CDR3 DNA follows: TGTGCCAGCAGCCGGACAGCCTACGAGCTCTACTTC. Its translation: CASSRTAYELYF.

Concerning this clonotype itself: This CDR3 is missing its conserved last phenylalanine or tryptophan, likely due to a read error. The chain combines TRBV12-3 or TRBV12-4 with TRBJ1-2; 11 nucleotides line up with TRBD1. The CDR3 extends over 15 amino acids. The CDR3 coding sequence is TGTACCAGCAGACCGCGGACAGGGGGCGCGACTGGCTACACCTTA. Translation: CTSRPRTGGATGYTL.

To note about this clonotype: Sequence at one end of the junction differs from germline and may be a read error. The chain is built from TRBV6-6 and TRBJ2-1; TRBD2 agrees at 13 bases. The CDR3 is made up of 14 amino acids. Germline CDR1 MNHNY, CDR2 SVGAGI (reference sequence). CDR3 nucleotides: TGTGCCAGCAATTACGGACTAGCGGGGGACGAGCAGTTCTTC. Protein: CASNYGLAGDEQFF.

The chain links TRBV5-6 to TRBJ2-4, with a possible D match to TRBD2 (8 bases). Trimming took off 6 bases at V and 3 bases at J, with 22 bases between the two ends. This CDR3 spans 17 amino acids. Germline CDR1 and CDR2: SGHDT and YYEEEE. The chain's CDR3 is CASNYVRQGLGKNIQYF. CDR3 nucleotide sequence: TGTGCCAGCAACTACGTGAGACAGGGACTAGGCAAAAACATTCAGTACTTC.

In this sample, this clonotype turned up many times. J is TRBJ1-1 and V is TRBV6-5; D perhaps matches TRBD1 (5 bases). Trimming left V 6 bases short and J 3 bases short, with 17 bases between. The germline V gene encodes CDR1 MNHEY and CDR2 SVGAGI. The length of the CDR3 is 15 residues. The CDR3 DNA reads as TGTGCCAGCAGCTCCAGGGCCCGGCTTGACACTGAAGCTTTCTTT. Its protein product is CASSSRARLDTEAFF.

The V gene is TRBV7-3, the J gene TRBJ2-7, with D perhaps TRBD1 or TRBD2 (5 bases each). With 11 bases removed from V and 6 bases from J, the gap between germline ends came to 11 bases. Germline CDR1 and CDR2: SGHTA and FQGTGA. This CDR3 region has 10 residues. The CDR3 bases are TGTGCCTGCAAAGGGACCGAGCAGTACTTC. This sequence encodes CACKGTEQYF.

V gene TRBV29-1 combines with J gene TRBJ2-5; 9 nucleotides match TRBD2. This CDR3 comprises 14 residues. J gave up 6 bases and V 3 bases, and 8 bases lay outside the gene matches. Germline CDR1 and CDR2: SQVTM and ANQGSEA. CDR3 nucleotide sequence: TGCAGCGTTGATGTAGCGGGAGTCAGAAAGACCCAGTACTTC. Amino acids: CSVDVAGVRKTQYF.

This clonotype was recorded many times. The chain carries TRBV6-6 and TRBJ2-5; TRBD1 or TRBD2 may be the D gene (5 bases each). Germline CDR1 is MNHNY and CDR2 is SVGAGI (reference sequence). CDR3 length equals 13 residues. V was cut by 5 bases and J by 5 bases, with 12 bases left in between. The CDR3 bases are TGTGCCAGCAGTAGGGACCTTCGGGAGACCCAGTACTTC. This gives the protein CASSRDLRETQYF.

Comment on this clonotype: A read error may produce the germline difference seen at one junction end. V usage is TRBV29-1 and J usage is TRBJ2-1; 8 bases fit TRBD1. This CDR3 comprises 14 residues. The V gene's germline CDR1 is SQVTM and CDR2 ANQGSEA. The CDR3 loop is CSAARQGATHEQLF. The DNA for the CDR3 is TGCAGCGCTGCCCGGCAGGGGGCGACTCATGAGCAGTTATTC.

A word on this clonotype: No conserved phenylalanine or tryptophan ends this CDR3, so it is likely a read error. The genes are TRBV7-9 and TRBJ2-7; 7 bases are a match to TRBD1. The V and J ends lost 5 bases and 4 bases, in that order; junction bases with no gene match: 20. The CDR3 consists of 18 residues. Per germline, CDR1 SEHNR and CDR2 FQNEAQ (reference sequence). This CDR3 reads CASSQGGTDRLPSYEQYS. The CDR3, as DNA: TGTGCCAGCAGCCAAGGCGGCACGGACAGGCTACCTTCTTACGAGCAGTACTCC.

About this clonotype: Its ends do not fully match the called genes, so a read error is possible. The chain employs TRBV12-3 or TRBV12-4 and TRBJ2-1; D is unclear. The CDR3 covers 12 residues. Written as DNA, the CDR3 is TGCGCCTGCAGTTTTGCTCACAAAGAGCAGTTCTTC. Protein sequence: CACSFAHKEQFF.

In this sample, this clonotype turned up once. A much larger clone sits a single nucleotide away, making a read error possible. V is TRBV20-1 and J is TRBJ1-4, with TRBD1 as a possible D gene (5 bases). Looked up from germline, CDR1 is DFQATT and CDR2 is SNEGSKA (reference sequence). CDR3 length: 13 amino acids. CDR3 DNA: TGCAGTACTAGCCAGGGACTTTCGGAAAAACTGTTTTTT. Translation: CSTSQGLSEKLFF.